The entry below gives a single T cell receptor beta chain sequence along with its context. What it binds is unknown. Profiling relied on immunoSEQ multiplex PCR, and the TCRdb table lists in-frame clones only, not all of them. The sample holds about 38,000 clones, around 80% seen once. Germline loops: CDR1 LNHDA, CDR2 SQIVND (reference sequence). Trimming took 6 bases from V and 3 from J; bases not matched to a gene: 2. CDR3 size: 13 residues. Enrollment shut out patients with autoimmune disease history or systemic immunosuppression. The sample belongs to a study of OX40 agonist ivuxolimab in advanced cancers. Study-level information: Patients were approximately 80% male with ages about 23 to 79, mean roughly 64. General study findings and limits: At 0.1 to 3.0 mg/kg and by week 6, CD4+ and CD8+ T cells in the blood had expanded clonally. Low normalized T-cell clonal expansion was additionally recorded for some nonresponders.

The material sequenced was CD4+ or CD8+ T cells sorted from blood, taken in a trial of the OX40 agonist ivuxolimab. The chain is built from TRBV19 and TRBJ1-3; 7 nucleotides agree with TRBD1. The origin of this receptor is an adult with an advanced solid tumor such as melanoma, head and neck, liver or kidney cancer. CDR3 bases: TGTGCCAGTAGCGGGGACAGTGGAAACACCATATATTTT. Protein sequence: CASSGDSGNTIYF.